The 2 T cell receptor beta chains presented below share a single source sample, sequenced in a study of CD8+CD57+ T cells in acquired aplastic anemia. Genomic DNA constituted the template upon which TCR beta VDJ and CDR3 profiling was performed. Via MiXCR, TCRdb re-called the reads, giving one row per CDR3 protein. The data show fewer than 300,000 distinct CDR3 sequences, with about 80% seen just once and 42% held by the top ten. Patients chosen for sequencing had shown CD8+CD57+ cell expansion by flow cytometry. The sample consisted of sorted CD4+, CD8+, or CD8+CD57+ T cells (not recorded which) from PBMCs. The origin of the receptors is a human donor with aplastic anemia.

This chain connects TRBV7-9 to TRBJ1-6; no reliable D call. Germline V lookup: CDR1 SEHNR, CDR2 FQNEAQ (reference sequence). V was clipped by 5 bases and J by 15 bases, with 23 bases between them. This CDR3 has 15 amino acids. The CDR3 spells CASSHPVMDEQYLHF. The CDR3, as DNA: TGTGCCAGCAGCCACCCCGTGATGGACGAGCAGTACCTCCACTTT.

The genes are TRBV7-8 and TRBJ1-6; D not certain. The germline CDR1 and CDR2 sequences are SGHVS and FQNEAQ. This CDR3 contains 13 residues. Trimming shortened V by 0 bases and J by 17 bases, and 14 bases separated the two germline ends. Here the CDR3 reads CASSLAGGPPIHF. DNA for the CDR3: TGTGCCAGCAGCTTAGCGGGAGGTCCACCTATCCACTTT. The full variable domain, with the rest looked up from reference TRBV7-8 and TRBJ1-6, is GAGVSQSPRYKVAKRGQDVALRCDPISGHVSLFWYQQALGQGPEFLTYFQNEAQLDKSGLPSDRFFAERPEGSVSTLKIQRTQQEDSAVYLCASSLAGGPPIHFGNGTRLTVT.